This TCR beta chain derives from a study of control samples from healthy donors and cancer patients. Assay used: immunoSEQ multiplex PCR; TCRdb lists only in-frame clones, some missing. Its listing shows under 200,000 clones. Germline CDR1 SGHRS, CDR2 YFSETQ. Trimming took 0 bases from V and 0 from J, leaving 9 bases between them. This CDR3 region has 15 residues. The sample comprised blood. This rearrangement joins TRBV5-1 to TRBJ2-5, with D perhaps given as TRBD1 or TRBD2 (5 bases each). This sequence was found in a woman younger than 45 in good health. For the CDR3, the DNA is TGCGCCAGCAGCTTGGGGGGACGGAACCAAGAGACCCAGTACTTC. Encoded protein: CASSLGGRNQETQYF.